One sample yielded the 5 T cell receptor beta chains listed below, sequenced in a study of blood T cells in healthy people across ages. PCR was performed a second time for about 6 to 11 cycles using a sample-barcoded 5' primer and a J-beta primer mix. MiXCR, run by TCRdb on the 5' RACE reads, gives a single entry per CDR3 protein. The table has around 1.7 million distinct CDR3 sequences, roughly 28% seen once. The sequenced sample was blood. The receptors were gathered from a woman in her twenties or thirties in good health.

This clonotype has only a few counts. In DNA, the CDR3 is TGCGCCAGCAGCTTGCGGGGAATGAGGTACAATGAGCAGTTCTTC. Amino acids: CASSLRGMRYNEQFF. V gene TRBV5-1 combines with J gene TRBJ2-1; D possibly corresponds to TRBD2 (5 bases). The CDR3 sequence is 15 residues long. The V gene's germline CDR1 is SGHRS and CDR2 YFSETQ. V lost 1 base to trimming and J lost 4 bases, with 12 bases between them.

The CDR3 coding sequence is TGTGCCAGCAGTTTTGCCCCTGGGACAGACTCAGGTTACGAGCAGTACTTC. Protein sequence: CASSFAPGTDSGYEQYF. The gene calls are TRBV12-3 or TRBV12-4 and TRBJ2-7; 7 bases are a match to TRBD1. CDR3 length: 17 amino acids. The junction had 15 bases not matched to a gene; V was cut back by 3 bases and J by 4 bases.

This clonotype has only a few counts. The chain couples TRBV4-3 to TRBJ2-1; D is unclear. The germline V and J ends were trimmed by 0 bases and 3 bases, with 12 bases remaining between them. The germline gives CDR1 LGHNA, CDR2 YSLEER. This CDR3 spans 16 amino acids. The chain's CDR3 is CASSQDLLGVYNEQFF. The CDR3, as DNA: TGCGCCAGCAGCCAAGATCTCCTAGGTGTCTACAATGAGCAGTTCTTC.

The V call is TRBV12-3 or TRBV12-4, the J call TRBJ2-3; D remains unclear. The CDR3 totals 12 residues. Trimming shortened V by 6 bases and J by 5 bases, and 9 bases separated the two germline ends. The CDR3 is CASRNERDTQYF. CDR3 DNA: TGTGCCAGCAGAAACGAGAGAGATACGCAGTATTTT.

This clonotype came up a few times. The CDR3: CASSLILISRDSGEQFF. The CDR3, as DNA: TGTGCCAGCAGCTTAATTTTGATTTCCCGGGACAGCGGCGAGCAGTTCTTC. The chain employs TRBV7-9 and TRBJ2-1; 7 bases fit TRBD1. V lost 2 bases, J lost 10 bases, and 17 bases stayed unmatched. This CDR3 is built from 17 residues. Germline V lookup: CDR1 SEHNR, CDR2 FQNEAQ (reference sequence).